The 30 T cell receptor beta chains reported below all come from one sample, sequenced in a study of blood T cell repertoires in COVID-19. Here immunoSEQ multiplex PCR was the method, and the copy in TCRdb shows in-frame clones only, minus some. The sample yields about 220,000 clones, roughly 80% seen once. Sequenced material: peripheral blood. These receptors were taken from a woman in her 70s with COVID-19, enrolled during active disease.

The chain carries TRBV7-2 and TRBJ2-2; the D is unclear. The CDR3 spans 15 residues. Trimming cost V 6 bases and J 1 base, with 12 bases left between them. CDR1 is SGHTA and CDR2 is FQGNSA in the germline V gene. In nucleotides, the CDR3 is TGTGCCAGCAGTTCTAAGACGGGGAACACCGGGGAGCTGTTTTTT. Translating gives CASSSKTGNTGELFF.

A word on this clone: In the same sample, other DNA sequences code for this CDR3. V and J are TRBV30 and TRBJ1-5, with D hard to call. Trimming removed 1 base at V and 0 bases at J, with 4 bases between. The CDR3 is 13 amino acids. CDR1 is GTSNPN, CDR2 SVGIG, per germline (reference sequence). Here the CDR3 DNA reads TGTGCCTGGAGTGATAATAGCAATCAGCCCCAGCATTTT. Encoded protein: CAWSDNSNQPQHF.

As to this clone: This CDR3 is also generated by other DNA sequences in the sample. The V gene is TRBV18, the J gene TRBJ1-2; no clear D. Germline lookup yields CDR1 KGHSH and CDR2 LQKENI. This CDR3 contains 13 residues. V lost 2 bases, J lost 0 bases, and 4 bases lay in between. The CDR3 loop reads CASSPTANYGYTF. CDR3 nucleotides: TGTGCCAGCTCACCAACTGCTAACTATGGCTACACCTTC. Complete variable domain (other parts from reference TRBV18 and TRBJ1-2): NAGVMQNPRHLVRRRGQEARLRCSPMKGHSHVYWYRQLPEEGLKFMVYLQKENIIDESGMPKERFSAEFPKEGPSILRIQQVVRGDSAAYFCASSPTANYGYTFGSGTRLTVV.

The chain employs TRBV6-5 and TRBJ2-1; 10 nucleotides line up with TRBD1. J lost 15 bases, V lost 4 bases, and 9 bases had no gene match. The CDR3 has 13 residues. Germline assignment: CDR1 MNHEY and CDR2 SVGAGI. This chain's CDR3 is CASSSRQGALPFF. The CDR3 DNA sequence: TGTGCCAGCAGTTCCAGACAGGGGGCCCTTCCGTTCTTC.

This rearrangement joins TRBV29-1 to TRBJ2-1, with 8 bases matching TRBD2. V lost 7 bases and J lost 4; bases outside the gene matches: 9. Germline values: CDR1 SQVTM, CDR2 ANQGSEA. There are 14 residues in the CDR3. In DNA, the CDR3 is TGCAGCGCCGGTCTGATAGCGGGGTACAATGAGCAGTTCTTC. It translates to CSAGLIAGYNEQFF.

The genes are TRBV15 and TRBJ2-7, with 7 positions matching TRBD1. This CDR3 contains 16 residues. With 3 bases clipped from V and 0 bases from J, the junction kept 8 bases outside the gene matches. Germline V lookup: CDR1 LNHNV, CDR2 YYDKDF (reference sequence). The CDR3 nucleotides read TGTGCCACCAGCAGTGGAACAGGGGCGAACTCCTACGAGCAGTACTTC. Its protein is CATSSGTGANSYEQYF.

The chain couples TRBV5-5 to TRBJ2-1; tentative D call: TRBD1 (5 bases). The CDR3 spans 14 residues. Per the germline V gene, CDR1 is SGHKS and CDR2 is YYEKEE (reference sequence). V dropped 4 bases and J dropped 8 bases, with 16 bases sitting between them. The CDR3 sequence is CASSMERLGDEQFF. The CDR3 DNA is TGTGCCAGCAGCATGGAAAGGCTAGGGGATGAGCAGTTCTTC. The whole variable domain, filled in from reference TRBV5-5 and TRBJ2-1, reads DAGVTQSPTHLIKTRGQQVTLRCSPISGHKSVSWYQQVLGQGPQFIFQYYEKEERGRGNFPDRFSARQFPNYSSELNVNALLLGDSALYLCASSMERLGDEQFFGPGTRLTVL.

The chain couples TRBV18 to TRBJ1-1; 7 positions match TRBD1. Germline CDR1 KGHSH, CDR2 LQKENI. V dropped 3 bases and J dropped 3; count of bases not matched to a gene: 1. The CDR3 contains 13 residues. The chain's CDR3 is CASSPGQDTEAFF. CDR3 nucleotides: TGTGCCAGCTCACCCGGACAGGACACTGAAGCTTTCTTT.

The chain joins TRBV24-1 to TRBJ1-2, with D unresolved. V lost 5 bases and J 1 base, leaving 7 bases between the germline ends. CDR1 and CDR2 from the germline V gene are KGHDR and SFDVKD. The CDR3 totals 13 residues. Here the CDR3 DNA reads TGTGCCACCAGTGTAGGAGTTAACTATGGCTACACCTTC. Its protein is CATSVGVNYGYTF.

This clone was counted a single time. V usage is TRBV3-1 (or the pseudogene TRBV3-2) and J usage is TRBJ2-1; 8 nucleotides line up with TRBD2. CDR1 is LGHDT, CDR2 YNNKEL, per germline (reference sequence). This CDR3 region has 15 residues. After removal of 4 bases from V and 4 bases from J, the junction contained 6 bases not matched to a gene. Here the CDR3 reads CASSLFSGTYNEQFF. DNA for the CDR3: TGTGCCAGCAGCCTGTTTAGCGGGACGTACAATGAGCAGTTCTTC.

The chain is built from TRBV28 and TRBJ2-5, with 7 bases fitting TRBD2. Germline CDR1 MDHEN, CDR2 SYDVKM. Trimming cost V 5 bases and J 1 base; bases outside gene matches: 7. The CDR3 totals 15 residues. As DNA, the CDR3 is TGTGCCAGCAGTCCTACCTCGGGGGGCCAAGAGACCCAGTACTTC. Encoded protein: CASSPTSGGQETQYF.

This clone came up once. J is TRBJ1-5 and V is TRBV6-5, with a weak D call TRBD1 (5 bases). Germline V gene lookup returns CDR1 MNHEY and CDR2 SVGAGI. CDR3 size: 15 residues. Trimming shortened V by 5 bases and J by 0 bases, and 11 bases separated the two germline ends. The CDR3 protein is CASSLTDNSNQPQHF. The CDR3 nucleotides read TGTGCCAGCAGTCTGACAGATAATAGCAATCAGCCCCAGCATTTT.

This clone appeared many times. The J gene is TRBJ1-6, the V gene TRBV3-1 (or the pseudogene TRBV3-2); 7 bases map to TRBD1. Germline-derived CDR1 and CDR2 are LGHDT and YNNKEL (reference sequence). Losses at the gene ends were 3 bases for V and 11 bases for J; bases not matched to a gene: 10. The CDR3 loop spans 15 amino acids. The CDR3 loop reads CASSQGWTGLTPLHF. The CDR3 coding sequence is TGTGCCAGCAGCCAGGGTTGGACAGGTCTAACACCCCTCCACTTT.

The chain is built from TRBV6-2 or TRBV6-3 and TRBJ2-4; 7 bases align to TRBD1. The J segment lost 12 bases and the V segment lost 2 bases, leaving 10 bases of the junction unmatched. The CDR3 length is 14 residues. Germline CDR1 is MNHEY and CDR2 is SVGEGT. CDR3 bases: TGTGCCAGCAGTTACATTAGACAGGGTGCACCTCAGTACTTC. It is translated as CASSYIRQGAPQYF.

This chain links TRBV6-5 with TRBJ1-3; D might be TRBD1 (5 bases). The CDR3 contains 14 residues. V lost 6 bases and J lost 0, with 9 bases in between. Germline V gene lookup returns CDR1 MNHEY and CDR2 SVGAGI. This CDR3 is CASRGHLSGNTIYF. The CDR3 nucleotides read TGTGCCAGCAGAGGACACCTCTCTGGAAACACCATATATTTT.

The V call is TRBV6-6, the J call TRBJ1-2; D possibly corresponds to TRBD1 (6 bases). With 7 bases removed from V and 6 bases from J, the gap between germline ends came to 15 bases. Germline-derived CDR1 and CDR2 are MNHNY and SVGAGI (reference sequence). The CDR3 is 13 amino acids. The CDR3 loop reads CASTPRGGDGYTF. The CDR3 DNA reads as TGTGCCAGCACCCCAAGAGGGGGGGATGGCTACACCTTC.

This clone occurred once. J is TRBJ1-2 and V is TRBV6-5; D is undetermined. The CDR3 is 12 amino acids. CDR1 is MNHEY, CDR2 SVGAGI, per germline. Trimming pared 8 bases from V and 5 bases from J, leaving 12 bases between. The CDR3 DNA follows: TGTGCCAGCTTTAAAAGCGTATATGGCTACACCTTC. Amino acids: CASFKSVYGYTF.

The CDR3 sequence is CASSAPFLVGPQHF. The DNA for the CDR3 is TGTGCCAGCAGTGCGCCTTTCCTGGTCGGGCCCCAGCATTTT. The V gene is TRBV2, the J gene TRBJ1-5; D is uncertain. The CDR3 covers 14 residues. CDR1 is SNHLY and CDR2 is FYNNEI in the germline V gene. With 4 bases removed from V and 9 bases from J, the gap between germline ends came to 16 bases.

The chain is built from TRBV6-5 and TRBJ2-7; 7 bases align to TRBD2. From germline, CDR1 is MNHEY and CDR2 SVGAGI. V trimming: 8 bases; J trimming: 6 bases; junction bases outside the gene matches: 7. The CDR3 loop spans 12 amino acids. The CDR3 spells CASREERREQYF. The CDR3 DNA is TGTGCCAGCCGGGAGGAAAGACGCGAGCAGTACTTC.

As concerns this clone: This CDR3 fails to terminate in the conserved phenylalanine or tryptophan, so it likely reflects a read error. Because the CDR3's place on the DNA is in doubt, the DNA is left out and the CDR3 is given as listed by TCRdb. This CDR3 is CAPAPGQPASLST. V gene TRBV6-6 combines with J gene TRBJ1-2; the listed D gene, TRBD1, was not tested against the DNA. Both ends counted, the CDR3 spans 13 residues. The germline V gene encodes CDR1 MNHNY and CDR2 SVGAGI (reference sequence).

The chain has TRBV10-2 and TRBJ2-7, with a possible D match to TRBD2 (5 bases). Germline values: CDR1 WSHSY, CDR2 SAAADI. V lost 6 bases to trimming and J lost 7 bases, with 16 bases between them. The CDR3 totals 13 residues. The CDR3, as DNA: TGCGCCAGCAGCTCTCAGGTGCGGAGGGAGCAGTACTTC. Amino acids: CASSSQVRREQYF.

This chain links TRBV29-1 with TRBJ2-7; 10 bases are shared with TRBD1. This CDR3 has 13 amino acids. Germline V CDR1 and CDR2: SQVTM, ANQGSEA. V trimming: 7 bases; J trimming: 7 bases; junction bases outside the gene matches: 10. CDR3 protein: CSAVGQGTGEQYF. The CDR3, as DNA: TGCAGCGCCGTGGGACAGGGGACGGGAGAGCAGTACTTC.

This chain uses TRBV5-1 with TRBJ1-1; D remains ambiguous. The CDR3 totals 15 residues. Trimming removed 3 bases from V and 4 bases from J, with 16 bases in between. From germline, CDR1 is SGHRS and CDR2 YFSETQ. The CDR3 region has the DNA TGCGCCAGCAGCTGGCAACAGTGGCCGTCCACTGAAGCTTTCTTT. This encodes CASSWQQWPSTEAFF.

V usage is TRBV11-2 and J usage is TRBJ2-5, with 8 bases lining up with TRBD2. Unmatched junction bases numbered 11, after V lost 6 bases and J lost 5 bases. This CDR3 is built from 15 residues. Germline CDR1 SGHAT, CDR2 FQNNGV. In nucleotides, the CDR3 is TGTGCCAGCAGAAGACCGGGACTAGGTTTGGAGACCCAGTACTTC. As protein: CASRRPGLGLETQYF.

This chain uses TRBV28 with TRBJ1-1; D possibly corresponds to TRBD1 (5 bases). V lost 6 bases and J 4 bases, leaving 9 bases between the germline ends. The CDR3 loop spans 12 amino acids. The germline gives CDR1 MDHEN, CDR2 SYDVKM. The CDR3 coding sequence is TGTGCCAGCAGCCAAACAGGCACTGAAGCTTTCTTT. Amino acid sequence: CASSQTGTEAFF.

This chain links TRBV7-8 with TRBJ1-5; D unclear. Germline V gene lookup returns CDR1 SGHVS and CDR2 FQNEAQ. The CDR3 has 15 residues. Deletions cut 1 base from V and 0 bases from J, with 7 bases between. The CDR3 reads CASSLGAGSNQPQHF. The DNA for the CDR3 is TGTGCCAGCAGCTTAGGGGCGGGTAGCAATCAGCCCCAGCATTTT.

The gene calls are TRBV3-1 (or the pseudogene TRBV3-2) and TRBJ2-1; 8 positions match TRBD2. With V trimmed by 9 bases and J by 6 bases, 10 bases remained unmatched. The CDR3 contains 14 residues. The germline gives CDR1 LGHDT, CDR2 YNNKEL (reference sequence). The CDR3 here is CASRSGGGVNEQFF. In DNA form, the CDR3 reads TGTGCCAGTCGGTCCGGGGGGGGAGTCAATGAGCAGTTCTTC.

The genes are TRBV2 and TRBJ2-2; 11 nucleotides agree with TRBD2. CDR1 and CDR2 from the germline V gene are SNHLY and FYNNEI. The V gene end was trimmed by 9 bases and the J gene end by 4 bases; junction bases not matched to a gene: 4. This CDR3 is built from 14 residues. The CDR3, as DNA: TGTGCCAGTACCGGGACTAGCGGCACCGGGGAGCTGTTTTTT. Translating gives CASTGTSGTGELFF.

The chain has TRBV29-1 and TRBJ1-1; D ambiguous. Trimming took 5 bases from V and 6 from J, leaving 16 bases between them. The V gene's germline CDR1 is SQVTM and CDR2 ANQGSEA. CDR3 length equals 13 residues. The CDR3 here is CSVSESPSPEAFF. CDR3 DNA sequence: TGCAGCGTTTCTGAGTCCCCCTCCCCTGAAGCTTTCTTT.

CDR3 sequence: CASSPTGLNQPQHF. The CDR3 region has the DNA TGTGCCAGCTCCCCGACAGGGTTGAATCAGCCCCAGCATTTT. This chain uses TRBV18 with TRBJ1-5; 7 nucleotides line up with TRBD1. Germline V gene sequence: CDR1 KGHSH, CDR2 LQKENI. CDR3 length: 14 residues. V was clipped by 6 bases and J by 4 bases; unmatched bases: 6.